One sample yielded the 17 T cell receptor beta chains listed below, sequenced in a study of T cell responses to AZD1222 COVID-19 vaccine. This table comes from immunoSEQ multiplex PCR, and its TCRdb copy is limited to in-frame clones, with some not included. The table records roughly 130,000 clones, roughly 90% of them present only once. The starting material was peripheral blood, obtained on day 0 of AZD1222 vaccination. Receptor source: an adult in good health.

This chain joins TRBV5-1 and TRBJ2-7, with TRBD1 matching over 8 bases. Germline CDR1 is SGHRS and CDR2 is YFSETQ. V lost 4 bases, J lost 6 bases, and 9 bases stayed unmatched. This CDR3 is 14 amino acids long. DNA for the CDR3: TGCGCCAGCAGCCCCACGACAGGGGACGTCGAGCAGTACTTC. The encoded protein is CASSPTTGDVEQYF.

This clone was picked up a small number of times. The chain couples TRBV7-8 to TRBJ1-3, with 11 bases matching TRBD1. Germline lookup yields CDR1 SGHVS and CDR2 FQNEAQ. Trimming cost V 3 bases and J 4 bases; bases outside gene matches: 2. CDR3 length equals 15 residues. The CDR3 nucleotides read TGTGCCAGCAGCTTGGGACAGGGGGGAGGAAACACCATATATTTT. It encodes CASSLGQGGGNTIYF.

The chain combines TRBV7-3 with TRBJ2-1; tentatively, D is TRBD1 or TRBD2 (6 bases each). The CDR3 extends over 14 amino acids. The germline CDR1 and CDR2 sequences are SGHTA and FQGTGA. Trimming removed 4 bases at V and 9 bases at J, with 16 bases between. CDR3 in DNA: TGTGCCAGCAGCTCACACTCCGGGGGCGGTGAGCAGTTCTTC. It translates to CASSSHSGGGEQFF.

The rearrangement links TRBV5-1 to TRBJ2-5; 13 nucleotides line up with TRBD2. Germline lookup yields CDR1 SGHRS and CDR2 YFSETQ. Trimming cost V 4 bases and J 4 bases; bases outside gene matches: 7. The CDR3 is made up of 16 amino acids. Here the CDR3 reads CASSRGLAGVGETQYF. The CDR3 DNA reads TGCGCCAGCAGCCGAGGACTAGCGGGGGTAGGAGAGACCCAGTACTTC.

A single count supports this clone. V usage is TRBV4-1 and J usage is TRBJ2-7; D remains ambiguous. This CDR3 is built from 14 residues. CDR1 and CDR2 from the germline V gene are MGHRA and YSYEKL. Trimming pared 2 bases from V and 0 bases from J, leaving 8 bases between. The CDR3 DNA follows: TGCGCCAGCAGCCAATCGGGCAGCTCCTACGAGCAGTACTTC. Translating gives CASSQSGSSYEQYF.

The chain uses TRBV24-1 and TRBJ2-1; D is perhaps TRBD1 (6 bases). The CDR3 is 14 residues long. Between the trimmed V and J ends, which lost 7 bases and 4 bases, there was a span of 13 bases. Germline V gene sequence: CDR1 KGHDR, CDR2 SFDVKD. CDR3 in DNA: TGTGCCACCAGCAACTCTGGACAGTACAATGAGCAGTTCTTC. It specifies CATSNSGQYNEQFF.

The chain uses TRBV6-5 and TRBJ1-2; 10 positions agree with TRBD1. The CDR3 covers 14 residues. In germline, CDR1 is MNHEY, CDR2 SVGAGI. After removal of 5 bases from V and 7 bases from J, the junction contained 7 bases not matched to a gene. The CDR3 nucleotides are TGTGCCAGCAGTCCGGGGACAGGGGATACTGGCTACACCTTC. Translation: CASSPGTGDTGYTF.

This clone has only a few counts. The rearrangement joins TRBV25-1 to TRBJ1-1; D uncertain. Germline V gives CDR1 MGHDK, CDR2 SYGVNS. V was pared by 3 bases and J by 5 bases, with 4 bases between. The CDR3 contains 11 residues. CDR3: CASSERTEAFF. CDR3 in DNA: TGTGCCAGCAGTGAGAGGACTGAAGCTTTCTTT.

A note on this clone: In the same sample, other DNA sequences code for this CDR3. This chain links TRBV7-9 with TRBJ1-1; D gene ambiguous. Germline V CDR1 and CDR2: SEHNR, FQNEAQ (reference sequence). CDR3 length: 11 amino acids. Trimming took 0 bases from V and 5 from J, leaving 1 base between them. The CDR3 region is CASSLATEAFF. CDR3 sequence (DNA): TGTGCCAGCAGCTTAGCGACTGAAGCTTTCTTT.

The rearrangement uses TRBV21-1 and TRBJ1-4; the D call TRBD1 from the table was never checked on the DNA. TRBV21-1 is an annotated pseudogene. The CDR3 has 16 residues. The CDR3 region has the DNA TGTGCCAGCAGCAAAGACGCTACAGGCGCCAATGAAAAACTGTTTTTT. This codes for CASSKDATGANEKLFF.

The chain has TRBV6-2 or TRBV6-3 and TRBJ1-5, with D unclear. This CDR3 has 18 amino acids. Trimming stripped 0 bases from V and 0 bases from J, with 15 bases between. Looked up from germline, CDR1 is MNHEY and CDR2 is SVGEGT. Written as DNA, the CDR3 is TGTGCCAGCAGTTACTCGATCCAGACTCTAACTAGCAATCAGCCCCAGCATTTT. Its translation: CASSYSIQTLTSNQPQHF.

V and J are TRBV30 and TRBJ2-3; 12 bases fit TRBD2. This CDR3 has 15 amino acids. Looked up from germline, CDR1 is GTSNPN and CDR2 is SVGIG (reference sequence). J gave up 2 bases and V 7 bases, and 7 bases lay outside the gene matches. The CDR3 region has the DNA TGTGCCTCCGAGCGGACTAGCGGGATCACAGATACGCAGTATTTT. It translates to CASERTSGITDTQYF. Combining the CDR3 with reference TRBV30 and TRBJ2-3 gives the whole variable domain SQTIHQWPATLVQPVGSPLSLECTVEGTSNPNLYWYRQAAGRGLQLLFYSVGIGQISSEVPQNLSASRPQDRQFILSSKKLLLSDSGFYLCASERTSGITDTQYFGPGTRLTVL.

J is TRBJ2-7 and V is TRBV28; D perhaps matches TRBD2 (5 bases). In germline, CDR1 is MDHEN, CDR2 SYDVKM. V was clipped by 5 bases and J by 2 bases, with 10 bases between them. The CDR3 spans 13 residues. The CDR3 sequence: CASSPGRAYEQYF. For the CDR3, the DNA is TGTGCCAGCAGTCCCGGGCGGGCCTACGAGCAGTACTTC.

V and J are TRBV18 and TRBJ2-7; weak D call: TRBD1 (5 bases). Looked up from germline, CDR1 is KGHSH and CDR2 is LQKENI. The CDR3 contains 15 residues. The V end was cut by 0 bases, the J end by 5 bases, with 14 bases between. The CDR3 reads CASSPPGRVVDEQYF. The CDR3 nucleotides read TGTGCCAGCTCACCACCGGGCAGGGTCGTGGACGAGCAGTACTTC.

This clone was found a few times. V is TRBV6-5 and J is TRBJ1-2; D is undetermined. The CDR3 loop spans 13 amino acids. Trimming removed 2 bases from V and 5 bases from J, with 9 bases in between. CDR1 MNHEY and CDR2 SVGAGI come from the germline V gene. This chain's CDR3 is CASSYGSDYGYTF. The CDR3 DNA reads TGTGCCAGCAGTTACGGGAGTGATTATGGCTACACCTTC.

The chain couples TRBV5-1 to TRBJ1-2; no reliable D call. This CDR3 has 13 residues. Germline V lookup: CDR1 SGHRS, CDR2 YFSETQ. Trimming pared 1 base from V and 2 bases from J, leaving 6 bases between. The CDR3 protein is CASSLRVNYGYTF. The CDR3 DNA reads TGCGCCAGCAGCTTGAGGGTAAACTATGGCTACACCTTC. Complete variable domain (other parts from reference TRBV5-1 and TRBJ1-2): KAGVTQTPRYLIKTRGQQVTLSCSPISGHRSVSWYQQTPGQGLQFLFEYFSETQRNKGNFPGRFSGRQFSNSRSEMNVSTLELGDSALYLCASSLRVNYGYTFGSGTRLTVV.

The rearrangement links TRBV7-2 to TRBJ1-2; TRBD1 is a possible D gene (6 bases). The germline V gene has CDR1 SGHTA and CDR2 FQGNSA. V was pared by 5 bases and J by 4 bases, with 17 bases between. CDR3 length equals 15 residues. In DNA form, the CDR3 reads TGTGCCAGCAGCCCTACGGGGGGCCGGGGCTATGGCTACACCTTC. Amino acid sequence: CASSPTGGRGYGYTF. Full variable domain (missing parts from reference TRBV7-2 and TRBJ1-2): GAGVSQSPSNKVTEKGKDVELRCDPISGHTALYWYRQSLGQGLEFLIYFQGNSAPDKSGLPSDRFSAERTGGSVSTLTIQRTQQEDSAVYLCASSPTGGRGYGYTFGSGTRLTVV.